A selection of T cell receptor beta chains follows, all from one sample in a study of blood T cell repertoires in COVID-19. Produced via immunoSEQ multiplex PCR; TCRdb's table is partial and in-frame only. The sample carries under 250,000 clones, 85% recorded once. Sequenced: peripheral blood. These TCRs come from a man over 45 with COVID-19, enrolled during active disease. CDR3s include the opening cysteine and the closing phenylalanine or tryptophan. Fields, in order: J gene, V gene, clone size, D gene, CDR3 protein, CDR3 DNA. A D gene is named only where the DNA matches it firmly. The size field is filled for only some rows; it gives once, few, many or a size class.

>TRBJ2-1|TRBV14|-|TRBD2
CASSLLRGGRNEQFF
TGTGCCAGCAGCCTCCTGCGGGGGGGCCGTAATGAGCAGTTCTTC
>TRBJ1-2|TRBV2|-|-
CASREQGVNGYTF
TGTGCCAGCAGAGAACAGGGTGTCAATGGCTACACCTTC
>TRBJ1-5|TRBV30|-|-
CAWSRESNQPQHF
TGTGCCTGGTCGAGGGAAAGCAATCAGCCCCAGCATTTT
>TRBJ1-2|TRBV5-1|-|-
CASSLGQAIYGYTF
TGCGCCAGCAGCTTGGGACAGGCTATCTATGGCTACACCTTC
>TRBJ1-2|TRBV10-2|-|-
CASSQTANYGYTF
TGCGCCAGCAGTCAGACAGCTAACTATGGCTACACCTTC
>TRBJ1-2|TRBV6-6|once|-
CASSYSEEGGYTF
TGTGCCAGCAGTTACTCGGAGGAGGGAGGCTACACCTTC
>TRBJ2-7|TRBV6-5|-|TRBD2
CASRKVAGTYEQYF
TGTGCCAGCAGAAAAGTAGCGGGGACCTACGAGCAGTACTTC
>TRBJ2-7|TRBV10-3|-|TRBD2
CAISDRGGELEQYF
TGTGCCATCAGTGACCGGGGGGGTGAGCTCGAGCAGTACTTC
>TRBJ1-1|TRBV7-3|few|-
CASNGLNTEAFF
TGTGCCAGCAATGGCCTGAACACTGAAGCTTTCTTT
>TRBJ2-5|TRBV18|-|-
CASSLQGFSGQETQYF
TGTGCCAGCTCCCTACAGGGTTTCTCGGGCCAAGAGACCCAGTACTTC
>TRBJ2-3|TRBV6-5|-|-
CATSLDSLLDTQYF
TGTGCCACCTCACTGGACAGCTTGTTAGATACGCAGTATTTT
>TRBJ1-4|TRBV21-1|-|-
CASSKIKKAKLFF
TGTGCCAGCAGCAAAATTAAAAAAGCAAAACTGTTTTTT
>TRBJ1-1|TRBV11-2|few|-
CASRRLQAFF
TGTGCCAGCAGACGGTTACAAGCTTTCTTT
>TRBJ1-1|TRBV5-6|-|-
CASGGLVLNTEAFF
TGTGCCAGCGGCGGGCTGGTGCTGAACACTGAAGCTTTCTTT
>TRBJ1-1|TRBV11-2|-|-
CASSLAPGVGRPAFF
TGTGCCAGCAGCTTAGCTCCAGGGGTGGGACGTCCAGCTTTCTTT
>TRBJ1-4|TRBV2|-|-
CASSSNRETNEKLFF
TGTGCCAGCAGTTCCAACAGGGAAACTAATGAAAAACTGTTTTTT
>TRBJ2-5|TRBV5-1|-|TRBD2
CASSPGGLAGGRETQYF
TGCGCCAGCAGCCCGGGGGGACTAGCGGGGGGCCGAGAGACCCAGTACTTC
>TRBJ1-6|TRBV6-2/TRBV6-3|-|-
CASSTTSGFVSSPLHF
TGTGCCAGCAGTACGACCTCGGGGTTCGTTAGCTCACCCCTCCACTTT
>TRBJ2-5|TRBV18|-|-
CASSPGRQETQYF
TGTGCCAGCTCACCAGGCAGGCAAGAGACCCAGTACTTC
>TRBJ1-1|TRBV6-2/TRBV6-3|-|-
CASSYGRVGTEAFF
TGTGCCAGCAGTTACGGCAGGGTGGGAACTGAAGCTTTCTTT
>TRBJ1-2|TRBV11-2|-|-
CASSLGQGDYTF
TGTGCCAGCAGCTTAGGCCAGGGTGATTACACCTTC
>TRBJ1-4|TRBV10-3|-|-
CAISLEGRTEKLFF
TGTGCCATCAGCCTCGAGGGTCGCACTGAAAAACTGTTTTTT
>TRBJ2-7|TRBV7-6|-|-
CASSFGTGTEQYF
TGTGCCAGCAGCTTCGGAACAGGGACCGAGCAGTACTTC
>TRBJ2-2|TRBV9|-|TRBD2
CASSDRGLPKNTGELFF
TGTGCCAGCAGCGATAGGGGACTACCCAAGAACACCGGGGAGCTGTTTTTT
>TRBJ2-1|TRBV11-3|-|TRBD1
CASSTGQNYNEQFF
TGTGCCAGCAGCACGGGACAGAACTACAATGAGCAGTTCTTC
>TRBJ1-4|TRBV6-1|-|TRBD1
CASREDRGGNEKLFF
TGTGCCAGCAGAGAAGACAGGGGTGGTAATGAAAAACTGTTTTTT
>TRBJ2-1|TRBV5-8|-|TRBD2
CASSLLAGILYNEQFF
TGTGCCAGCAGCTTGCTAGCGGGGATCCTCTACAATGAGCAGTTCTTC
>TRBJ2-5|TRBV4-2|-|TRBD2
CASSLKPGLAAIKGNEETQYF
TGTGCCAGCAGCCTCAAGCCGGGACTAGCTGCAATCAAGGGTAATGAAGAGACCCAGTACTTC
>TRBJ2-7|TRBV5-4|-|-
CASSRRDSREREQYF
TGTGCCAGCAGCCGCCGGGACTCGAGAGAAAGGGAGCAGTACTTC
>TRBJ2-7|TRBV29-1|-|-
CSVYTGRDSYEQYF
TGCAGCGTCTACACGGGTCGAGACTCCTACGAGCAGTACTTC
>TRBJ2-1|TRBV15|-|TRBD1
CATSIEQGNEQFF
TGTGCCACCAGTATTGAACAGGGGAATGAGCAGTTCTTC
>TRBJ1-1|TRBV27|once|-
CASGARNTEAFF
TGTGCCAGCGGGGCCAGGAACACTGAAGCTTTCTTT
>TRBJ2-3|TRBV27|-|-
CASTTEALTTQYF
TGTGCCAGCACTACTGAGGCCCTGACGACGCAGTATTTT
>TRBJ2-7|TRBV6-5|-|TRBD1
CASSLTGTPLYEQYF
TGTGCCAGCAGCTTGACAGGGACACCCCTCTACGAGCAGTACTTC
>TRBJ2-7|TRBV7-9|-|-
CASSSGSQSAYEQYF
TGTGCCAGCAGCTCCGGGTCCCAAAGCGCCTACGAGCAGTACTTC
>TRBJ1-2|TRBV5-1|-|-
CASSLRTGFMNYGYTF
TGCGCCAGCAGCTTACGCACAGGGTTTATGAACTATGGCTACACCTTC
>TRBJ1-6|TRBV19|few|-
CASSITGRESPLHF
TGTGCCAGTAGTATAACAGGGAGGGAATCACCCCTCCACTTT
>TRBJ1-1|TRBV19|-|-
CASSWGTTNTEAFF
TGTGCCAGTAGTTGGGGGACTACGAACACTGAAGCTTTCTTT
>TRBJ1-2|TRBV7-2|-|-
CASSLADMIYGYTF
TGTGCCAGCAGCTTAGCCGACATGATCTATGGCTACACCTTC
>TRBJ2-5|TRBV11-2|-|TRBD1
CASSTRQGFYETQYF
TGTGCCAGCAGCACCCGACAGGGCTTTTACGAGACCCAGTACTTC
>TRBJ2-7|TRBV5-1|-|-
CASSLDNYEQYF
TGCGCCAGCAGCTTGGACAACTACGAGCAGTACTTC
>TRBJ2-3|TRBV4-2|-|TRBD2
CASSQEERGAVNTQYF
TGTGCCAGCAGCCAAGAGGAGCGGGGGGCCGTCAATACGCAGTATTTT
>TRBJ2-3|TRBV6-2/TRBV6-3|few|-
CASSRSSGTDTQYF
TGTGCCAGCAGTCGGAGCTCGGGTACAGATACGCAGTATTTT
>TRBJ1-2|TRBV6-2/TRBV6-3|-|-
CASSFPGYGYTF
TGTGCCAGCAGTTTTCCAGGGTATGGCTACACCTTC
>TRBJ2-1|TRBV7-3|-|TRBD2
CASSLSGGSYNEQFF
TGTGCCAGCAGCTTAAGCGGGGGGTCCTACAATGAGCAGTTCTTC
>TRBJ2-2|TRBV5-1|-|-
CASSLSGGAAGELFF
TGCGCCAGCAGCTTGTCCGGGGGTGCGGCCGGGGAGCTGTTTTTT
>TRBJ1-2|TRBV27|-|TRBD1
CASSNLGPTGGPNYGYTF
TGTGCCAGCTCGAACCTGGGCCCGACAGGGGGCCCCAACTATGGCTACACCTTC
>TRBJ2-5|TRBV19|-|TRBD1
CASTRTGGLETQYF
TGTGCCAGTACCCGGACAGGGGGCTTAGAGACCCAGTACTTC
>TRBJ1-2|TRBV5-1|once|-
CASSLGEGYTF
TGCGCCAGCAGCTTGGGCGAAGGCTACACCTTC
>TRBJ2-7|TRBV7-6|-|TRBD1
CASSLAGQGNTFSYEQYF
TGTGCCAGCAGCTTAGCAGGACAGGGTAACACCTTCTCCTACGAGCAGTACTTC
>TRBJ2-7|TRBV2|-|-
CASSEDRNYEQYF
TGTGCCAGCAGTGAAGACAGAAACTACGAGCAGTACTTC
>TRBJ1-2|TRBV18|once|-
CASSQGTDPNYGYTF
TGTGCCAGCTCACAAGGGACTGATCCTAACTATGGCTACACCTTC
>TRBJ2-3|TRBV11-2|-|-
CASSFLSVRVLTDTQYF
TGTGCCAGCAGCTTTCTCTCGGTACGGGTTCTCACAGATACGCAGTATTTT